The clone carrying this TCR beta chain has a count of ten or more. The antigen is not known. Genomic DNA yielded TCR beta CDR3, amplified by two-round multiplex PCR. Individual primers that were specific to each TRBV and TRBJ gene served in first-round PCR. TCRdb used MiXCR to reprocess the multiplex PCR reads, holding one entry per CDR3 protein. The sample holds 30,000 to 40,000 distinct CDR3 sequences, less than 40% seen once. Trimming pared 1 base from V and 4 bases from J, leaving 10 bases between. The germline CDR1 and CDR2 sequences are LGHDT and YNNKEL (reference sequence). The CDR3 is made up of 14 amino acids. The sample belongs to a study of prognosis after radiotherapy for stage I lung cancer. Study-level information: Stage I non-small cell lung cancer patients were enrolled between April 2018 and early 2019. Study-wide points: Patients given stereotactic body radiation therapy showed fewer unique TCR clones afterward, median roughly 9,900 versus 7,200.

The V call is TRBV3-1, the J call TRBJ1-2; weak D call: TRBD1 (6 bases). The sequence derives from a donor aged 50 or older with non-small cell lung cancer. The sample here was PBMCs, taken before or after stereotactic body radiation therapy (not recorded which). The CDR3 DNA follows: TGTGCCAGCAGCCAAGCAGGGGCCGGCTATGGCTACACCTTC. It yields the protein CASSQAGAGYGYTF.